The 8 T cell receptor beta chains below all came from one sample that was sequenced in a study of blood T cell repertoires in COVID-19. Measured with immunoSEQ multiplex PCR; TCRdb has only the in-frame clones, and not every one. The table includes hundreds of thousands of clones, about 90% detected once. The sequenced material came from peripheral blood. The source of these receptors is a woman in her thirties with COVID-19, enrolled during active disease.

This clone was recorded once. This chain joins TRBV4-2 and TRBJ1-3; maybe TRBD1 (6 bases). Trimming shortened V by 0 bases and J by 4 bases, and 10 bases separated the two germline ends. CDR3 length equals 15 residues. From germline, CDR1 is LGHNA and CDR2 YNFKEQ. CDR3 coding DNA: TGTGCCAGCAGCCAAGAAGGGGGACTAGGAAACACCATATATTTT. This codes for CASSQEGGLGNTIYF.

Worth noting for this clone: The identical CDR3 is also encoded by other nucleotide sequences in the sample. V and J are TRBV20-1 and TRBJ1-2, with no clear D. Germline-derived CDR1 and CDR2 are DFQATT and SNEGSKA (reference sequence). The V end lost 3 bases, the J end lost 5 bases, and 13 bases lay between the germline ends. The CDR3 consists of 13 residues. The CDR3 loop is CSASEGGYYGYTF. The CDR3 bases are TGCAGTGCTAGTGAAGGAGGGTATTATGGCTACACCTTC.

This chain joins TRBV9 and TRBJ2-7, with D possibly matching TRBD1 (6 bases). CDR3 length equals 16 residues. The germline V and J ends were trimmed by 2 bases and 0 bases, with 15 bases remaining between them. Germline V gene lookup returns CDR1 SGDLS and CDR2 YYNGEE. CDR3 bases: TGTGCCAGCAGCGTCGGACAGCCATTATTCTCCTACGAGCAGTACTTC. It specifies CASSVGQPLFSYEQYF.

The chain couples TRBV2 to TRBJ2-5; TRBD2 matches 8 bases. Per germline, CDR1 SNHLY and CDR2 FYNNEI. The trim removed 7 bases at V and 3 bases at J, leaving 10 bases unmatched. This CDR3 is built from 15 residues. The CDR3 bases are TGTGCCAGCACAGCCTTTGGGGGACTAGAAGAGACCCAGTACTTC. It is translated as CASTAFGGLEETQYF.

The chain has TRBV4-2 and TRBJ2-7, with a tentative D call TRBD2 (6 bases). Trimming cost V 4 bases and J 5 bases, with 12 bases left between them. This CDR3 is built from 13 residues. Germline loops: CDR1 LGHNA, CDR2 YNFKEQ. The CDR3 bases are TGTGCCAGCAGCCGCGGAGGGATTGACGAGCAGTACTTC. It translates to CASSRGGIDEQYF.

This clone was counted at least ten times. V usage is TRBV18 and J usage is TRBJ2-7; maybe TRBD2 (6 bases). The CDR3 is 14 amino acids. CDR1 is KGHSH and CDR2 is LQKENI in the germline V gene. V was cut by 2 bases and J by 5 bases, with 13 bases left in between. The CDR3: CASSPDSGLHEQYF. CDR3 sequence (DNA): TGTGCCAGCTCACCAGACAGCGGGCTCCACGAGCAGTACTTC.

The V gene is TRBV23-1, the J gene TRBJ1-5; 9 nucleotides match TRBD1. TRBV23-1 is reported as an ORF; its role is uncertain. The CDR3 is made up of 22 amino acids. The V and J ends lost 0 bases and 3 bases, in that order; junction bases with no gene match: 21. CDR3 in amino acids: CASSQSFVSTIPGTGLNQPQHF. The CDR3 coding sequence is TGCGCCAGCAGTCAATCATTCGTATCTACGATTCCTGGGACAGGGCTCAATCAGCCCCAGCATTTT.

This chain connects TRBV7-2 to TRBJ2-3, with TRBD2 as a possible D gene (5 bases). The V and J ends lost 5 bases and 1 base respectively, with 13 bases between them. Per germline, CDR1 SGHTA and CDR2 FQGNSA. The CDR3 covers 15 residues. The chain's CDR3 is CASSLGGRGTDTQYF. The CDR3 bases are TGTGCCAGCAGCCTCGGAGGCCGGGGCACAGATACGCAGTATTTT.